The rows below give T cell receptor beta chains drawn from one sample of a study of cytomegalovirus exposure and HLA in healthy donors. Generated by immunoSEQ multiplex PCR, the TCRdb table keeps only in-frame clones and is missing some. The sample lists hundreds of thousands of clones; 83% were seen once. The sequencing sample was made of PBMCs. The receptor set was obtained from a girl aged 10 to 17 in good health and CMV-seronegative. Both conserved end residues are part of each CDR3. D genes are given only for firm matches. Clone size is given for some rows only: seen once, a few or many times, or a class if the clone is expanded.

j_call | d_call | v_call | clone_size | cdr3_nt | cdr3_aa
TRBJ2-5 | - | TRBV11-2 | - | TGTGCCAGCAGCTTAGTTGGTGGAGGCCAAGAGACCCAGTACTTC | CASSLVGGGQETQYF
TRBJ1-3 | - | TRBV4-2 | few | TGTGCCAGCAGCCAAGGACAGAGCTCTGGAAACACCATATATTTT | CASSQGQSSGNTIYF
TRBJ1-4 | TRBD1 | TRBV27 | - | TGTGCCAGCAGGGGGACAGGGAGGGGGGAAAAACTGTTTTTT | CASRGTGRGEKLFF
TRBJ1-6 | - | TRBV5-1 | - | TGCGCCAGCAGCTTGGAGACAGAAAATTCACCCCTCCACTTT | CASSLETENSPLHF
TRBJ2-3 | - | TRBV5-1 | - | TGCGCCAGCAGCCCGGCCGGGACACAGCCCACAGATACGCAGTATTTT | CASSPAGTQPTDTQYF
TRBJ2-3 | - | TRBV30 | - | TGTGCCTGGAGTGTATTAGAAGGCACAGATACGCAGTATTTT | CAWSVLEGTDTQYF
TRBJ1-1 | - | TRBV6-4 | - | TGTGCCAGCAGGGAGAAGGCAGAACATATTGAAGCTTTCTTT | CASREKAEHIEAFF
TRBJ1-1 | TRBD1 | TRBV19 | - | TGTGCCAGTAGAACCAGACAGGGCCTAACGAACACTGAAGCTTTCTTT | CASRTRQGLTNTEAFF
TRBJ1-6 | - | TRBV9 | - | TGTGCCAGCAGCCAGGACAGTTACAGACCCTATAATTCACCCCTCCACTTT | CASSQDSYRPYNSPLHF
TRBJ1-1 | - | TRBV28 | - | TGTGCCAGCAGTTCTGGAGTTGGGGGGGCGGGCACTGAAGCTTTCTTT | CASSSGVGGAGTEAFF
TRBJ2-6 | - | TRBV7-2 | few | TGTGCCAGCAGCTTCCTTATGAACGTCCTGACTTTC | CASSFLMNVLTF
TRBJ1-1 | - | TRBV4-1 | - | TGCGCCAGCAGCCAAGATGCCCAGGGCGGCACTGAAGCTTTCTTT | CASSQDAQGGTEAFF
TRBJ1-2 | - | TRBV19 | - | TGTGCCAGTAGTATAGGAGAGAGATATGGCTACACCTTC | CASSIGERYGYTF
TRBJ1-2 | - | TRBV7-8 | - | TGTGCCAGCAGCTTTAAGTGGGGCACTGCGACCTATGGCTACACCTTC | CASSFKWGTATYGYTF
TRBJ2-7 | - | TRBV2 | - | TGTGCCAGCACCTTACTCTCCTACGAGCAGTACTTC | CASTLLSYEQYF
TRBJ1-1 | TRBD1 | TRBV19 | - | TGTGCCAGTAGAGACAGGGCGAACACTGAAGCTTTCTTT | CASRDRANTEAFF
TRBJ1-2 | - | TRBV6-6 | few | TGTGCCAGCGCCAATGAACTAAACAGGGTCGGCTACACCTTC | CASANELNRVGYTF
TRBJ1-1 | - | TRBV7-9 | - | TGTGCCAGCAGCCTAACCGCTGAATGGGGGGGCGGCACTGAAGCTTTCTTT | CASSLTAEWGGGTEAFF
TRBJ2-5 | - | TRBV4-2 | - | TGTGCCAGCAGCCAAGACACCGGGACCCAGTACTTC | CASSQDTGTQYF
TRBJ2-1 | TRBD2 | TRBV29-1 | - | TGCAGCGTCGGCCCTAGCGGGGGGAACTACAATGAGCAGTTCTTC | CSVGPSGGNYNEQFF
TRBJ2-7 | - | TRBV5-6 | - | TGTGCCAGCAGCTTGCTGATAGAGCACGAGCAGTACTTC | CASSLLIEHEQYF
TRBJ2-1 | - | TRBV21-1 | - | TGTGCCAGCAGCAATCCAGTCTTCTCCGGGACTAGCGGGAGTCCTAGCGATGAGCAGTTCTTC | CASSNPVFSGTSGSPSDEQFF
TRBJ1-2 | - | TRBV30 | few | TGTGCCTGGAGGGCTGGGACTCTTGGCTACACCTTC | CAWRAGTLGYTF
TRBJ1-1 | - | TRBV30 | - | TGTGCCTGGAGTGTAATTTCGGGGCTGGGGGGAGCTTTCTTT | CAWSVISGLGGAFF
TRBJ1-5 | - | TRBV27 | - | TGTGCCAGCATGAAGGGGCGGGGGAGTCAGCCCCAGCATTTT | CASMKGRGSQPQHF
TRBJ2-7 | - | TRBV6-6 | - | TGTGCCAGCGCAAAAGGCGGGCCCGAAGAGAGGCAGTACTTC | CASAKGGPEERQYF
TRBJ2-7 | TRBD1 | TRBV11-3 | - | TGTGCCAGCAGCATTGGGACAGGGCCCGCCTACGAGCAGTACTTC | CASSIGTGPAYEQYF
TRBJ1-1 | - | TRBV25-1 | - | TGTGCCAGCAGGGGGGTACTGGGACAAGGAGCTTTCTTT | CASRGVLGQGAFF
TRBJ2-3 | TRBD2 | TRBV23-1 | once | TGCGCCAGCAGCCATCATCTAGCGGGAGAAGGAACAGATACGCAGTATTTT | CASSHHLAGEGTDTQYF
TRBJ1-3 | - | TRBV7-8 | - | TGTGCCAGCAGCTTGACAGGCTCTGGAAACACCATATATTTT | CASSLTGSGNTIYF
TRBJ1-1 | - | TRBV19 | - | TGTGCCAGTAGTATAGAGGGAGGACATGTAGCAGCTTTCTTT | CASSIEGGHVAAFF
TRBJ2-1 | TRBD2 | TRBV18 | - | TGTGCCAGCTCACCGCCGGGACTAGCTTATGAGCAGTTCTTC | CASSPPGLAYEQFF
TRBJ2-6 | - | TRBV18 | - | TGTGCCAGCTCACCCGAGAGCTCTGGGGCCAACGTCCTGACTTTC | CASSPESSGANVLTF
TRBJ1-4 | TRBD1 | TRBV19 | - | TGTGCCAGTAAACCGGGACAGGGGAATGAAAAACTGTTTTTT | CASKPGQGNEKLFF
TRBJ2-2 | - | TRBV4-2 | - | TGTGCCAGCAGCCAAGAAAAGTCGGTATCCGGGGAGCTGTTTTTT | CASSQEKSVSGELFF
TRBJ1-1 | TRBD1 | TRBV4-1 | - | TGCGCCAGCAGCGGAGGGACAGGGAAAAGCACTGAAGCTTTCTTT | CASSGGTGKSTEAFF
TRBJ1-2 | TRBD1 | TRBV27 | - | TGTGCCAGCAGCCCTCGGGACAGGGCGGGAGGCTACACCTTC | CASSPRDRAGGYTF
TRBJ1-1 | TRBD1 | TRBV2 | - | TGTGCCAGCAGTACCGACAGGGAAACTGAAGCTTTCTTT | CASSTDRETEAFF
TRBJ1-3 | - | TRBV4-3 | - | TGCGCCAGCAGCCAAGATCATGTCCCCTCTGGAAACACCATATATTTT | CASSQDHVPSGNTIYF
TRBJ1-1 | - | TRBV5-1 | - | TGCGCCAGCAGCGAAACAGGGTTAGCTTTCTTT | CASSETGLAFF
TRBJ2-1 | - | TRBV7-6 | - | TGTGCCAGCAGCTTATACGGGGTCAACTACAATGAGCAGTTCTTC | CASSLYGVNYNEQFF